The 6 T cell receptor beta chains given below trace back to one sample, sequenced in a study of cytomegalovirus exposure and HLA in healthy donors. Researchers ran the PCR with 60 Vbeta and 13 Jbeta primers. The method was immunoSEQ multiplex PCR; TCRdb's version includes in-frame clones alone and lacks a portion of them. The sample gives over 130,000 clones, approximately 80% of which show up once; about 2.5% is in the top ten. Sample: PBMCs. These receptors originate from a man between 50 and 59 years old in good health and CMV-seronegative.

The rearrangement links TRBV28 to TRBJ1-2, with 8 bases aligning to TRBD1. With 4 bases clipped from V and 2 bases from J, the junction kept 3 bases outside the gene matches. Germline-derived CDR1 and CDR2 are MDHEN and SYDVKM. This CDR3 has 14 residues. CDR3 loop: CASSSPGGNYGYTF. The CDR3 DNA reads TGTGCCAGCAGTTCCCCAGGGGGCAACTATGGCTACACCTTC.

V and J are TRBV5-1 and TRBJ2-3; tentatively, D is TRBD1 (6 bases). Germline CDR1 reads SGHRS; CDR2 reads YFSETQ. V was pared by 2 bases and J by 4 bases, with 8 bases between. The length of the CDR3 is 13 residues. The CDR3 region has the DNA TGCGCCAGCAGCTTCCGACAGGCAGATACGCAGTATTTT. Amino acids: CASSFRQADTQYF. Using reference TRBV5-1 and TRBJ2-3 for the parts outside the CDR3, the full variable domain is KAGVTQTPRYLIKTRGQQVTLSCSPISGHRSVSWYQQTPGQGLQFLFEYFSETQRNKGNFPGRFSGRQFSNSRSEMNVSTLELGDSALYLCASSFRQADTQYFGPGTRLTVL.

The V call is TRBV18, the J call TRBJ1-4; D may be TRBD1 (5 bases). Germline CDR1 reads KGHSH; CDR2 reads LQKENI. The CDR3 loop spans 17 amino acids. Trimming shortened V by 2 bases and J by 0 bases, and 13 bases separated the two germline ends. The CDR3 here is CASSPIKDSATNEKLFF. The CDR3 nucleotides read TGTGCCAGCTCACCAATTAAAGACAGTGCAACTAATGAAAAACTGTTTTTT.

This rearrangement joins TRBV7-9 to TRBJ2-1; D might be TRBD1 (5 bases). The germline gives CDR1 SEHNR, CDR2 FQNEAQ (reference sequence). V dropped 7 bases and J dropped 8 bases, with 12 bases sitting between them. CDR3 length: 12 residues. The CDR3 DNA sequence: TGTGCCAGCACCAAGACAGATCATGAGCAGTTCTTC. Residues: CASTKTDHEQFF.

V is TRBV5-1 and J is TRBJ2-1; TRBD1 matches 8 bases. The V gene end was trimmed by 0 bases and the J gene end by 7 bases; junction bases not matched to a gene: 3. Germline V gene data show CDR1 as SGHRS and CDR2 as YFSETQ. This CDR3 contains 14 residues. CDR3 in DNA: TGCGCCAGCAGCTTGGGACAGGGGAAGAATGAGCAGTTCTTC. This sequence encodes CASSLGQGKNEQFF.

The chain carries TRBV2 and TRBJ2-1; D may be TRBD2 (7 bases). This CDR3 spans 16 amino acids. Germline CDR1 SNHLY, CDR2 FYNNEI. V was clipped by 4 bases and J by 8 bases, with 21 bases between them. The CDR3 region is CASSGPLRGGQYEQFF. DNA of the CDR3: TGTGCCAGCAGTGGTCCTCTTAGGGGGGGGCAGTATGAGCAGTTCTTC.